This T cell receptor (beta chain) derives from a study of blood T cell repertoires in COVID-19 (dated by TCRdb to 2018 to 2020). Study-wide context: Samples covering the acute and convalescent phases of COVID-19 were provided by collaborators in the United States, Italy and Spain. The prospective study material was composed of cDNA or gDNA derived from T cells, B-cell-depleted T cells, or PBMCs. Deeply sampled blood TCRbeta repertoires from subjects exposed to, actively infected with, or recovered from COVID-19 were included in the dataset. The repertoires were released in a freely available public database meant as a resource for research on the immune response to SARS-CoV-2. Samples were obtained from the ongoing ImmuneRACE study (first 160 participants) and from approximately 1,200 subjects provided by 6 global collaborators. A de-identified subject ID, COVID-19 status, age in years and sex were almost always included in the sample metadata. Where available, HLA class I and class II types were obtained from metadata supplied by the sample provider rather than from assay-based typing. Overall results and qualifications from the work: The amount of clinical and demographic metadata varied by source and participant and was provided uncurated.

TCRbeta CDR3 regions were amplified from genomic DNA by means of the immunoSEQ Assay, a bias-controlled multiplex PCR. The paper's data handling went like this. The number of nucleated cells in each sample was estimated from the amplification of reference gene primers within the assay. Sequence reads were collapsed and filtered to measure the absolute abundance of every unique TCRbeta CDR3 rearrangement. Productive Simpson clonality was computed per sample as the square root of Simpson's diversity index over productive rearrangements. Not all clones reach the TCRdb copy of this immuneACCESS table, which keeps in-frame sequences only. Checked studies attribute under half of the gap to unresolved V genes and leave the rest unexplained. V, J and clone size derive from that table, while D and trimming were established from the DNA sequence. This sample comprises fewer than 80,000 clones, roughly 89% of them detected only once. The top ten constitute 5.5% to 6.5% of the sample.

Its CDR3 holds 13 amino acids, cysteine through phenylalanine. The only DNA kept is the CDR3, 39 bases in frame from the first base. Clipping removes 8 bases from V and 4 bases from J, with 6 as the unmatched junction base count. Per the germline V gene (reference sequence), MNHEY is the CDR1 and SMNVEV is the CDR2. With respect to this clone: Its antigen is unknown. No per-base quality is available; no much larger clone lies one base away.

Each collaborating institution followed its own protocols to collect whole blood in K2EDTA tubes. For TCRbeta analysis, collaborators shipped samples in one of three forms: frozen whole blood, isolated PBMCs, or DNA extracted from either of those sample types. Specimen: peripheral blood. The chain is assembled from TRBV27 and TRBJ1-2, and TRBD1 matches 8 of the central bases. The TCR sequence derives from a human donor in a cohort sampled during active COVID-19. The CDR3 sequence is CASGQGTVYGYTF. Here is the DNA: TGTGCCAGCGGACAGGGCACTGTCTATGGCTACACCTTC.